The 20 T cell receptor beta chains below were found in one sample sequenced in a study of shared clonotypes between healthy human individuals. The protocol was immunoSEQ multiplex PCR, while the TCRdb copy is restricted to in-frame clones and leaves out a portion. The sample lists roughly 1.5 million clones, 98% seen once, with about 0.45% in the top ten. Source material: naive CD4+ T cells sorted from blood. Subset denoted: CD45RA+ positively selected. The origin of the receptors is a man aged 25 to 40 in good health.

CDR3 in DNA: TGTGCCAGCAGTCCCGGGACCGATGGCTACACCTTC. The encoded protein is CASSPGTDGYTF. The rearrangement links TRBV28 to TRBJ1-2; D possibly corresponds to TRBD1 (5 bases). Germline CDR1 MDHEN, CDR2 SYDVKM. The CDR3 consists of 12 residues. The V end lost 5 bases, the J end lost 6 bases, and 10 bases lay between the germline ends.

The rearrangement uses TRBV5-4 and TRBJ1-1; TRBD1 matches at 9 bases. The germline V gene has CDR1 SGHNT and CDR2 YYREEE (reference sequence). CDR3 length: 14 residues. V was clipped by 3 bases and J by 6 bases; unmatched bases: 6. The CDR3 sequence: CASSWDREVPEAFF. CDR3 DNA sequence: TGTGCCAGCAGCTGGGACAGGGAAGTACCTGAAGCTTTCTTT.

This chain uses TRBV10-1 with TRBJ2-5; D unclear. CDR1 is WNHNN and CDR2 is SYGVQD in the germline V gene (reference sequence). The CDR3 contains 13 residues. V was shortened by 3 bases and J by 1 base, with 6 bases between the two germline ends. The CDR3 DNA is TGCGCCAGCAGTGAACAGCCCCAAGAGACCCAGTACTTC. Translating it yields CASSEQPQETQYF.

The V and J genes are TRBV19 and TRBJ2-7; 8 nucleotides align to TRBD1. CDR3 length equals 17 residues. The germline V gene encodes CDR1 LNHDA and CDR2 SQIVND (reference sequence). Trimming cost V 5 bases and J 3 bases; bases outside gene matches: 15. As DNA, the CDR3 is TGTGCCAGTAGTCCGCCGAAATCCGGGACAGGAGGCTACGAGCAGTACTTC. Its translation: CASSPPKSGTGGYEQYF.

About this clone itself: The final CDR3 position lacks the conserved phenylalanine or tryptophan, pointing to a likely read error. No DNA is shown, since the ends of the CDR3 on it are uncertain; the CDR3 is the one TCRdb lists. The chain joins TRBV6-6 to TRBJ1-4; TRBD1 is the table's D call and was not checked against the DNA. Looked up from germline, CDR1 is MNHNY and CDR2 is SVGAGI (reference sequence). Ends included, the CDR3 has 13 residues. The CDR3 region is CASTQGQGGRVVL.

DNA for the CDR3: TGTGCCAGCAGCCGGGTTTCCCGAAACTACGAGCAGTACTTC. Translated: CASSRVSRNYEQYF. The chain has TRBV7-3 and TRBJ2-7, with D unresolved. Germline assignment: CDR1 SGHTA and CDR2 FQGTGA. The CDR3 is made up of 14 amino acids. Trimming shortened V by 5 bases and J by 3 bases, and 14 bases separated the two germline ends.

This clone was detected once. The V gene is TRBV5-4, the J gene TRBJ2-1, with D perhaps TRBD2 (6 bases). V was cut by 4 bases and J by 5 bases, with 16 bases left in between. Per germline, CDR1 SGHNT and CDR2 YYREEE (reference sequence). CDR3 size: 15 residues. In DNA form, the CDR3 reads TGTGCCAGCAGCCCCGGGACTCAAACCCACAATGAGCAGTTCTTC. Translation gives CASSPGTQTHNEQFF.

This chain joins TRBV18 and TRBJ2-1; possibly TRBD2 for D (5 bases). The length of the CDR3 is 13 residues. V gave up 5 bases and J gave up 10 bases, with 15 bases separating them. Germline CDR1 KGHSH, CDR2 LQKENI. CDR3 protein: CASSTGLMGEQFF. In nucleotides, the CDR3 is TGTGCCAGCTCAACCGGACTCATGGGAGAGCAGTTCTTC.

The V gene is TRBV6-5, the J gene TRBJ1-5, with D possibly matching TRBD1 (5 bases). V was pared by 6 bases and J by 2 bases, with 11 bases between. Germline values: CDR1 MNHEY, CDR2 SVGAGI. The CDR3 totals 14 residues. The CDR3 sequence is CASRGDRGNQPQHF. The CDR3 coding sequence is TGTGCCAGCAGGGGAGACAGAGGCAATCAGCCCCAGCATTTT.

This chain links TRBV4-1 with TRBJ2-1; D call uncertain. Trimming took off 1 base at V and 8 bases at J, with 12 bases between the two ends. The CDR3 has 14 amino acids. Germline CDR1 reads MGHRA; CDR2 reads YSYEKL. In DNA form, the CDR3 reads TGCGCCAGCAGCCAAGGCCCTACGGACGATGAGCAGTTCTTC. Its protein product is CASSQGPTDDEQFF.

As DNA, the CDR3 is TGTGCCAGCAGTCCCCCTAACAATGAGCAGTTCTTC. It specifies CASSPPNNEQFF. V is TRBV7-2 and J is TRBJ2-1; D is undetermined. Germline-derived CDR1 and CDR2 are SGHTA and FQGNSA. The V end lost 6 bases, the J end lost 5 bases, and 8 bases lay between the germline ends. This CDR3 contains 12 residues.

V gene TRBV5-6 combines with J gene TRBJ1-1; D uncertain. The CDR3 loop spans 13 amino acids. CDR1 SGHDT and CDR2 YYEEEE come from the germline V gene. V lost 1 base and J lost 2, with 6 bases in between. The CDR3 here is CASSLQANTEAFF. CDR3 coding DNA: TGTGCCAGCAGCTTGCAGGCTAACACTGAAGCTTTCTTT.

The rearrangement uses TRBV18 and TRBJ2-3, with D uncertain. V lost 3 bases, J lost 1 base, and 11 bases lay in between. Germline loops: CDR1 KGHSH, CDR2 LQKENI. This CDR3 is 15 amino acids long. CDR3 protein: CASSPLIARTDTQYF. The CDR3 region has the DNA TGTGCCAGCTCACCTCTCATCGCCCGCACAGATACGCAGTATTTT.

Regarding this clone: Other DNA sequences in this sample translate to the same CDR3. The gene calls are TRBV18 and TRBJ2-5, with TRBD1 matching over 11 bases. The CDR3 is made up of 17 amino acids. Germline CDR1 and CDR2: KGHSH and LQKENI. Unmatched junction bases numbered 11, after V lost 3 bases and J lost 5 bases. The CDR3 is CASSPLGQGALLETQYF. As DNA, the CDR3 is TGTGCCAGCTCACCCCTAGGACAGGGGGCGCTTTTGGAGACCCAGTACTTC.

Here the CDR3 reads CASSSGLARTDTQYF. CDR3 DNA sequence: TGTGCCAGCAGCTCCGGACTAGCGAGGACAGATACGCAGTATTTT. The genes are TRBV11-2 and TRBJ2-3, with 9 bases fitting TRBD2. Germline V CDR1 and CDR2: SGHAT, FQNNGV. J was trimmed by 3 bases and V by 4 bases; bases with no gene match: 5. This CDR3 comprises 15 residues. Full variable domain (rest looked up from reference TRBV11-2 and TRBJ2-3): EAGVAQSPRYKIIEKRQSVAFWCNPISGHATLYWYQQILGQGPKLLIQFQNNGVVDDSQLPKDRFSAERLKGVDSTLKIQPAKLEDSAVYLCASSSGLARTDTQYFGPGTRLTVL.

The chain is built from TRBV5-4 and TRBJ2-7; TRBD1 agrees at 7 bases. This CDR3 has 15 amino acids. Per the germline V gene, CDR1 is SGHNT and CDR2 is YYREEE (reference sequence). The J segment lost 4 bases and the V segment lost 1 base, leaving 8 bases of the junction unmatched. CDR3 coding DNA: TGTGCCAGCAGCTTGCTGAAACAGGGGAGATACGAGCAGTACTTC. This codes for CASSLLKQGRYEQYF.

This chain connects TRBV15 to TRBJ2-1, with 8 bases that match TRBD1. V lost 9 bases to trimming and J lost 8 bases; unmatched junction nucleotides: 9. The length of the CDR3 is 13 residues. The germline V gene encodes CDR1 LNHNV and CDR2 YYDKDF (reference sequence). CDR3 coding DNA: TGTGCCACGGGGGACAGGCGTCTCGATGAGCAGTTCTTC. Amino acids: CATGDRRLDEQFF.

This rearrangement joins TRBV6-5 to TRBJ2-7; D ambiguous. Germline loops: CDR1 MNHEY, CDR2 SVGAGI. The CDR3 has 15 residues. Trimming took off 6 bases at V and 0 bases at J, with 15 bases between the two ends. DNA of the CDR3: TGTGCCAGCAGATATGCGGCCCCGAGCTCCTACGAGCAGTACTTC. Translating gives CASRYAAPSSYEQYF.

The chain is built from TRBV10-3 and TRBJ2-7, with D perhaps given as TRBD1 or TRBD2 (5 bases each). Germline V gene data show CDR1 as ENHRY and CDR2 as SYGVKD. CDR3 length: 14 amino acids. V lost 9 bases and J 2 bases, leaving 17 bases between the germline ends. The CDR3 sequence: CAMSPTGPTYEQYF. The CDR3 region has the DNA TGTGCCATGAGCCCAACGGGGCCCACCTACGAGCAGTACTTC.

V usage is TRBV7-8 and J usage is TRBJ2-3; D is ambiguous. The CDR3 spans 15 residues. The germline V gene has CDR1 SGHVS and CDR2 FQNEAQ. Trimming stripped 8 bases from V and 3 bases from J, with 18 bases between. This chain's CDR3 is CASSAGLPRTDTQYF. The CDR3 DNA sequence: TGTGCCAGCTCTGCCGGGTTGCCCCGAACAGATACGCAGTATTTT. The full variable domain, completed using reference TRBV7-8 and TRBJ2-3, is GAGVSQSPRYKVAKRGQDVALRCDPISGHVSLFWYQQALGQGPEFLTYFQNEAQLDKSGLPSDRFFAERPEGSVSTLKIQRTQQEDSAVYLCASSAGLPRTDTQYFGPGTRLTVL.